The clone carrying this TCR beta chain was detected ten times or more. The source of the sample is a study of T-cell reconstitution after alpha-beta-depleted transplantation in children. Molecular barcoding with unique molecular identifiers was used for the TCRbeta library. Via MiXCR, TCRdb re-called the PCR reads, giving one row per CDR3 protein. The top ten clones hold around 4.5% of a sample with about 360,000 distinct CDR3 sequences, about an eighth of them seen once. With V trimmed by 5 bases and J by 4 bases, 7 bases remained unmatched. Germline V CDR1 and CDR2: ENHRY, SYGVKD. The CDR3 is made up of 14 amino acids.

The source material was PBMCs, sampled from the stem cell graft. This TCR was recovered from a human donor who donated a stem cell graft to a child with Fanconi anemia. The V call is TRBV10-3, the J call TRBJ2-5; 7 bases align to TRBD1. The CDR3 reads CAISSTGTRETQYF. DNA of the CDR3: TGTGCCATCAGTTCGACAGGGACAAGAGAGACCCAGTACTTC.